This is a list of T cell receptor beta chains from one sample in a study of blood T cell repertoires in COVID-19. Method: immunoSEQ multiplex PCR; TCRdb's copy keeps in-frame clones and lacks some. This table holds some 110,000 clones, approximately 88% found once. The sample comprised peripheral blood. These receptors all come from a woman in her 70s with acute or convalescent COVID-19. The CDR3 runs from the conserved cysteine through the conserved F or W. Each record gives: V gene, J gene, clone size, D gene, CDR3 protein, CDR3 DNA. The D gene is left open where the match is weak. Size values are once, few and many counts, or a class for expanded clones, and some rows have none.

TRBV27	TRBJ1-4	NA	NA	CASRPSGGRAREKLFF	TGTGCCAGCAGGCCTTCGGGAGGGAGGGCCAGGGAAAAACTGTTTTTT
TRBV7-8	TRBJ1-4	NA	TRBD1	CASSLLGRGQSEKLFF	TGTGCCAGCAGCTTATTGGGCAGGGGGCAGAGTGAAAAACTGTTTTTT
TRBV5-1	TRBJ2-1	NA	NA	CASSLEQGPYNEQFF	TGCGCCAGCAGCTTGGAGCAGGGTCCCTACAATGAGCAGTTCTTC
TRBV7-2	TRBJ1-1	NA	NA	CASSLGIGGGGSDTEAFF	TGTGCCAGCAGCTTAGGGATCGGGGGCGGGGGATCGGACACTGAAGCTTTCTTT
TRBV19	TRBJ2-1	NA	TRBD2	CASSIGTRTSGGVYNEQFF	TGTGCCAGTAGTATAGGGACGAGGACTAGCGGGGGGGTATACAATGAGCAGTTCTTC
TRBV24-1	TRBJ2-5	NA	NA	CATSDSLLRETQYF	TGTGCCACCAGTGATTCACTACTTAGGGAGACCCAGTACTTC
TRBV6-5	TRBJ1-4	NA	TRBD1	CASSSFGQGVSEKLFF	TGTGCCAGCAGTTCGTTCGGACAGGGGGTATCAGAAAAACTGTTTTTT
TRBV7-8	TRBJ2-3	NA	NA	CASSFLSRGATDTQYF	TGTGCCAGCAGCTTTCTCAGCCGGGGAGCTACAGATACGCAGTATTTT
TRBV6-6	TRBJ2-1	few	TRBD2	CASVTSGGHYNEQFF	TGTGCCAGCGTTACTAGCGGGGGGCATTACAATGAGCAGTTCTTC
TRBV15	TRBJ1-5	NA	NA	CATSRDYSVYSNQPQHF	TGTGCCACCAGCAGAGATTACTCGGTTTATAGCAATCAGCCCCAGCATTTT
TRBV12-3/TRBV12-4	TRBJ1-5	NA	NA	CASSLGEGQPQHF	TGTGCCAGCAGTTTAGGGGAGGGCCAGCCCCAGCATTTT
TRBV10-3	TRBJ2-3	NA	TRBD1	CAAADTGGDTDTQYF	TGTGCCGCCGCCGATACAGGGGGCGATACAGATACGCAGTATTTT
TRBV4-2	TRBJ1-1	once	NA	CASSQVQGRAAFF	TGTGCCAGCAGCCAAGTCCAGGGGCGGGCAGCTTTCTTT
TRBV7-9	TRBJ1-1	once	TRBD1	CASRGQGLSAPEAFF	TGTGCCAGCAGAGGACAGGGACTCTCCGCACCTGAAGCTTTCTTT
TRBV9	TRBJ2-3	once	TRBD1	CASSLTPGDRFTDTQYF	TGTGCCAGCAGCCTAACTCCGGGGGACAGGTTCACAGATACGCAGTATTTT
TRBV7-3	TRBJ2-7	few	NA	CASSVDSSYEQYF	TGTGCCAGCAGCGTAGATAGCTCCTACGAGCAGTACTTC
TRBV11-3	TRBJ2-2	NA	NA	CASSLDRANTGELFF	TGTGCCAGCAGCTTAGATCGGGCGAACACCGGGGAGCTGTTTTTT
TRBV4-2	TRBJ2-7	NA	NA	CASSPGTPPYEQYF	TGTGCCAGCAGCCCGGGGACACCGCCCTACGAGCAGTACTTC
TRBV28	TRBJ1-2	NA	TRBD1	CASSRDRVQGYTF	TGTGCCAGCAGCCGGGACAGGGTACAAGGCTACACCTTC
TRBV5-1	TRBJ1-1	few	NA	CASSLVAGTEAFF	TGCGCCAGCAGCTTGGTGGCTGGCACTGAAGCTTTCTTT
TRBV6-5	TRBJ1-1	NA	TRBD1	CATEDRGPSSAFF	TGTGCCACCGAGGACAGGGGGCCGTCATCTGCTTTCTTT
TRBV15	TRBJ1-2	NA	NA	CATSTGRNYGYTF	TGTGCCACCAGCACCGGGAGGAACTATGGCTACACCTTC
TRBV28	TRBJ2-1	NA	NA	CASSWASTANEQFF	TGTGCCAGCAGTTGGGCCTCGACGGCAAATGAGCAGTTCTTC
TRBV19	TRBJ2-3	NA	TRBD1	CASGQGSTDTQYF	TGTGCCAGCGGACAGGGGAGCACAGATACGCAGTATTTT
TRBV6-5	TRBJ1-1	NA	NA	CASTGGGDFF	TGTGCCAGCACCGGCGGGGGAGATTTCTTT
TRBV28	TRBJ2-1	NA	NA	CASSLKPLATGHEQFF	TGTGCCAGCAGTTTAAAACCGTTAGCGACCGGGCATGAGCAGTTCTTC
TRBV9	TRBJ2-1	once	TRBD2	CASSVGLAGAKSSYNEQFF	TGTGCCAGCAGCGTAGGACTAGCGGGGGCCAAGAGCTCCTACAATGAGCAGTTCTTC
TRBV3-1/TRBV3-2	TRBJ2-5	NA	NA	CASSQEIRETQYF	TGTGCCAGCAGCCAAGAAATTCGAGAGACCCAGTACTTC
TRBV6-1	TRBJ2-1	few	NA	CASSEGAALNEQFF	TGTGCCAGCAGTGAAGGGGCCGCCCTCAATGAGCAGTTCTTC
TRBV21-1	TRBJ2-6	NA	NA	CASSKGPTGDLREAGANVLTF	TGTGCCAGCAGCAAAGGGCCGACAGGGGACCTGAGAGAAGCTGGGGCCAACGTCCTGACTTTC
TRBV18	TRBJ2-5	NA	NA	CASSPLSTQETQYF	TGTGCCAGCTCACCACTTTCTACCCAAGAGACCCAGTACTTC
TRBV5-1	TRBJ2-7	NA	NA	CASSSQDPPRYEQYF	TGCGCCAGCAGCTCCCAGGATCCACCTCGCTACGAGCAGTACTTC
TRBV7-3	TRBJ2-2	NA	NA	CASSQMASAGELFF	TGTGCCAGCAGCCAAATGGCTAGTGCCGGGGAGCTGTTTTTT
TRBV5-5	TRBJ2-7	few	TRBD1	CASSLKETGTGSYEQYF	TGTGCCAGCAGCTTGAAAGAAACCGGGACAGGGTCCTACGAGCAGTACTTC
TRBV4-2	TRBJ2-2	NA	NA	CASSLGAGNTGELFF	TGTGCCAGCAGCTTGGGAGCGGGGAACACCGGGGAGCTGTTTTTT
TRBV10-1	TRBJ1-6	NA	NA	CASSESNGASPLHF	TGCGCCAGCAGTGAGTCGAATGGGGCCTCACCCCTCCACTTT
TRBV6-5	TRBJ1-2	NA	TRBD1	CASRRGQGTYGYTF	TGTGCCAGCAGACGCGGACAGGGAACCTATGGCTACACCTTC
TRBV27	TRBJ1-2	NA	NA	CASSGGANYGYTF	TGTGCCAGCAGTGGGGGGGCTAACTATGGCTACACCTTC
TRBV18	TRBJ2-1	NA	TRBD2	CASSPLAAGGFGNEQFF	TGTGCCAGCTCACCACTAGCTGCGGGGGGCTTTGGGAATGAGCAGTTCTTC
TRBV5-6	TRBJ2-5	NA	TRBD2	CASSSPGTTPETQYF	TGTGCCAGCAGCTCCCCCGGGACTACCCCGGAGACCCAGTACTTC
TRBV6-5	TRBJ1-6	NA	NA	CASSYDGQGYNSPLHF	TGTGCCAGCAGTTACGATGGCCAGGGCTACAATTCACCCCTCCACTTT